This T cell receptor beta chain was identified during a study of shared clonotypes between healthy human individuals. Libraries were prepared by immunoSEQ multiplex PCR; TCRdb keeps only in-frame clonotypes and omits some of them. The data show 2 million to 2.5 million clones, about 90% seen once. As for this clone: Within the sample, other DNA sequences also encode this same CDR3.

The V gene's germline CDR1 is SGHTA and CDR2 FQGTGA. The ends were cut back, 1 base at V and 4 bases at J, with 7 bases in the middle. This CDR3 spans 13 amino acids. The TCR was taken from a man aged 18 to 29 in good health. Some clones in this sample may be carry-over from other donors' samples. The specimen was naive CD4+ T cells from PBMCs. Documented subset: CD45RA+ positively selected. The V and J genes are TRBV7-3 and TRBJ1-1; D is ambiguous. The CDR3 here is CASSLKSGTEAFF. In DNA form, the CDR3 reads TGTGCCAGCAGCTTAAAGAGTGGCACTGAAGCTTTCTTT.